The 29 T cell receptor beta chains in this list originate from one sample, sequenced in a study of cytomegalovirus exposure and HLA in healthy donors. PCR used 60 Vbeta primers and 13 Jbeta primers. Here immunoSEQ multiplex PCR was the method, and the copy in TCRdb shows in-frame clones only, minus some. Of around 150,000 clones listed, around four fifths were seen once; the top ten hold 9.5% to 10%. Sequenced sample: PBMCs. These receptors were obtained from a man between 18 and 35 years old in good health and CMV-seropositive.

This chain uses TRBV11-2 with TRBJ1-4; a weak D match, TRBD1 (5 bases). Per germline, CDR1 SGHAT and CDR2 FQNNGV. The CDR3 runs to 14 residues. V shed 1 base and J shed 7 bases, with 10 bases lying between them. The DNA of the CDR3 is TGTGCCAGCAGCTTAGTGACAGCGACTGAAAAACTGTTTTTT. Translated: CASSLVTATEKLFF.

The chain combines TRBV5-6 with TRBJ1-5, with D possibly TRBD1 on 6 matching bases. CDR1 is SGHDT, CDR2 YYEEEE, per germline. Trimming removed 0 bases from V and 2 bases from J, with 15 bases in between. The CDR3 extends over 17 amino acids. CDR3 coding DNA: TGTGCCAGCAGCTTGGCAATCAGGGGATCTGGCAATCAGCCCCAGCATTTT. Translated, it gives CASSLAIRGSGNQPQHF.

V usage is TRBV6-6 and J usage is TRBJ1-1; D uncertain. The germline V gene encodes CDR1 MNHNY and CDR2 SVGAGI (reference sequence). Trimming pared 6 bases from V and 4 bases from J, leaving 15 bases between. CDR3 size: 14 residues. The CDR3 loop reads CASSPTGFGTEAFF. The CDR3 region has the DNA TGTGCCAGCAGCCCGACGGGGTTCGGCACTGAAGCTTTCTTT.

V is TRBV11-2 and J is TRBJ1-1, with TRBD1 matching 7 bases. Trimming cost V 7 bases and J 5 bases; bases outside gene matches: 7. The V gene's germline CDR1 is SGHAT and CDR2 FQNNGV. CDR3 length: 13 residues. The CDR3 region is CASTLTGRTEAFF. In nucleotides, the CDR3 is TGTGCCAGCACGCTGACAGGGAGAACTGAAGCTTTCTTT.

This chain links TRBV5-5 with TRBJ2-5, with D possibly TRBD1 on 5 matching bases. The germline V gene has CDR1 SGHKS and CDR2 YYEKEE (reference sequence). CDR3 length: 11 residues. Trimming took 0 bases from V and 11 from J, leaving 8 bases between them. The DNA of the CDR3 is TGTGCCAGCAGCTTGGGGACAACGCAGTACTTC. Protein product: CASSLGTTQYF.

The V and J genes are TRBV14 and TRBJ1-2, with D possibly being TRBD1 (5 bases). The CDR3 consists of 13 residues. With 4 bases removed from V and 4 bases from J, the gap between germline ends came to 10 bases. Looked up from germline, CDR1 is SGHDN and CDR2 is FVKESK. The CDR3 sequence: CASSPSGVYGYTF. In DNA, the CDR3 is TGTGCCAGCAGCCCATCGGGGGTCTATGGCTACACCTTC.

The chain recombines TRBV5-5 with TRBJ1-3, with a possible D match to TRBD1 (5 bases). This CDR3 is built from 18 residues. Trimming cost V 4 bases and J 3 bases, with 23 bases left between them. Per the germline V gene, CDR1 is SGHKS and CDR2 is YYEKEE (reference sequence). The DNA for the CDR3 is TGTGCCAGCAGCCTCTACCAACCCGGCAGGGTCGGTGGAAACACCATATATTTT. It is translated as CASSLYQPGRVGGNTIYF.

This chain connects TRBV7-9 to TRBJ1-3; 7 nucleotides line up with TRBD1. Germline V CDR1 and CDR2: SEHNR, FQNEAQ (reference sequence). J was trimmed by 1 base and V by 3 bases; bases with no gene match: 6. The CDR3 consists of 16 residues. CDR3 sequence reads: CASSFQGGDSGNTIYF. Written as DNA, the CDR3 is TGTGCCAGCAGCTTTCAGGGGGGCGATTCTGGAAACACCATATATTTT.

V is TRBV5-1 and J is TRBJ2-2, with 10 nucleotides matching TRBD1. V was clipped by 4 bases and J by 6 bases; unmatched bases: 9. This CDR3 is built from 16 residues. Germline CDR1 reads SGHRS; CDR2 reads YFSETQ. The CDR3 DNA follows: TGCGCCAGCAGCCCGCGGGACAGGGGAGGCGCCGGGGAGCTGTTTTTT. It specifies CASSPRDRGGAGELFF. The whole variable domain, filled in from reference TRBV5-1 and TRBJ2-2, reads KAGVTQTPRYLIKTRGQQVTLSCSPISGHRSVSWYQQTPGQGLQFLFEYFSETQRNKGNFPGRFSGRQFSNSRSEMNVSTLELGDSALYLCASSPRDRGGAGELFFGEGSRLTVL.

J is TRBJ2-2 and V is TRBV18; 7 bases match TRBD2. Per the germline V gene, CDR1 is KGHSH and CDR2 is LQKENI. The V and J ends lost 1 base and 6 bases, in that order; junction bases with no gene match: 5. The CDR3 covers 15 residues. DNA for the CDR3: TGTGCCAGCTCACCACGCGGGGGTCAGGCCGGGGAGCTGTTTTTT. This gives the protein CASSPRGGQAGELFF.

Details on this clone: The CDR3 does not end in the conserved phenylalanine or tryptophan, so this is likely a read error. No DNA is shown, since the ends of the CDR3 on it are uncertain; the CDR3 is the one TCRdb lists. The genes are TRBV10-2 and TRBJ2-7; the table's D call, TRBD1, was not checked against the DNA. Both ends counted, the CDR3 spans 10 residues. CDR1 and CDR2 from the germline V gene are WSHSY and SAAADI. CDR3 in amino acids: CASSCRDRDL.

This clone is a singleton in its sample. V gene TRBV13 combines with J gene TRBJ2-5, with D possibly matching TRBD1 (5 bases). V was pared by 5 bases and J by 2 bases, with 15 bases between. Germline V lookup: CDR1 PRHDT, CDR2 FYEKMQ (reference sequence). This CDR3 region has 15 residues. This chain's CDR3 is CASSRIGGAQETQYF. CDR3 bases: TGTGCCAGCAGCCGTATTGGTGGGGCACAAGAGACCCAGTACTTC.

Written as DNA, the CDR3 is TGTGCCAGCAGCATTCTACAGGGCGAGCAGTACTTC. Protein sequence: CASSILQGEQYF. J is TRBJ2-7 and V is TRBV14; TRBD1 might be the D (6 bases). Per germline, CDR1 SGHDN and CDR2 FVKESK. V was cut by 5 bases and J by 6 bases, with 11 bases left in between. This CDR3 has 12 amino acids.

The V and J genes are TRBV28 and TRBJ2-3; the match to TRBD2 covers 7 bases. This CDR3 spans 13 amino acids. Germline CDR1 and CDR2: MDHEN and SYDVKM. The junction had 4 bases not matched to a gene; V was cut back by 5 bases and J by 5 bases. The CDR3 here is CASSRTSRDTQYF. The CDR3 DNA reads TGTGCCAGCAGTAGGACTAGTCGAGATACGCAGTATTTT.

The rearrangement links TRBV28 to TRBJ1-5; TRBD1 matches 7 bases. Germline V gene data show CDR1 as MDHEN and CDR2 as SYDVKM. This CDR3 is built from 15 residues. V lost 5 bases, J lost 3 bases, and 7 bases stayed unmatched. The CDR3 coding sequence is TGTGCCAGCAGTAGACAGGGAGATTTCAATCAGCCCCAGCATTTT. As protein: CASSRQGDFNQPQHF.

The V and J genes are TRBV5-1 and TRBJ2-4; 7 bases align to TRBD1. Germline CDR1 is SGHRS and CDR2 is YFSETQ. Trimming took 4 bases from V and 11 from J; bases not matched to a gene: 9. CDR3 length: 13 amino acids. The CDR3 nucleotides are TGCGCCAGCAGCCGGGACAGTGCCGGAGTTCAGTACTTC. This gives the protein CASSRDSAGVQYF. Looking up the rest from reference TRBV5-1 and TRBJ2-4 gives the full variable domain: KAGVTQTPRYLIKTRGQQVTLSCSPISGHRSVSWYQQTPGQGLQFLFEYFSETQRNKGNFPGRFSGRQFSNSRSEMNVSTLELGDSALYLCASSRDSAGVQYFGAGTRLSVL.

The V and J genes are TRBV7-8 and TRBJ1-3, with 8 bases matching TRBD1. Germline CDR1 is SGHVS and CDR2 is FQNEAQ. The CDR3 has 15 amino acids. V was pared by 2 bases and J by 4 bases, with 4 bases of the junction left unmatched. The CDR3 region has the DNA TGTGCCAGCAGCTTACTCGGGACAGGAGGAAACACCATATATTTT. Its translation: CASSLLGTGGNTIYF. The full variable domain, in which reference TRBV7-8 and TRBJ1-3 provide the parts outside the CDR3, is GAGVSQSPRYKVAKRGQDVALRCDPISGHVSLFWYQQALGQGPEFLTYFQNEAQLDKSGLPSDRFFAERPEGSVSTLKIQRTQQEDSAVYLCASSLLGTGGNTIYFGEGSWLTVV.

This chain links TRBV29-1 with TRBJ1-2; 9 bases align to TRBD1. In germline, CDR1 is SQVTM, CDR2 ANQGSEA. The CDR3 runs 14 residues. V dropped 4 bases and J dropped 4; count of bases not matched to a gene: 7. The CDR3 nucleotides read TGCAGCGTTGCAGTCTCGGGACAGGGCTATGGCTACACCTTC. The encoded protein is CSVAVSGQGYGYTF.

The chain joins TRBV7-8 to TRBJ2-3; 7 bases agree with TRBD1. Per germline, CDR1 SGHVS and CDR2 FQNEAQ. The CDR3 runs to 16 residues. With V trimmed by 5 bases and J by 7 bases, 15 bases remained unmatched. CDR3: CASSPSIRDSVNTQYF. In nucleotides, the CDR3 is TGTGCCAGCAGCCCATCGATCCGGGACAGCGTTAATACGCAGTATTTT.

This clone was seen a handful of times. The genes are TRBV5-6 and TRBJ1-1; 10 bases agree with TRBD1. There are 13 residues in the CDR3. Germline CDR1 reads SGHDT; CDR2 reads YYEEEE. Trimming took 3 bases from V and 4 from J; bases not matched to a gene: 0. The CDR3 loop reads CASSWDRGTEAFF. In nucleotides, the CDR3 is TGTGCCAGCAGCTGGGACAGGGGCACTGAAGCTTTCTTT. The full variable domain, completed using reference TRBV5-6 and TRBJ1-1, is DAGVTQSPTHLIKTRGQQVTLRCSPKSGHDTVSWYQQALGQGPQFIFQYYEEEERQRGNFPDRFSGHQFPNYSSELNVNALLLGDSALYLCASSWDRGTEAFFGQGTRLTVV.

This rearrangement joins TRBV28 to TRBJ1-2; D uncertain. The V gene's germline CDR1 is MDHEN and CDR2 SYDVKM. Trimming shortened V by 3 bases and J by 0 bases, and 5 bases separated the two germline ends. The CDR3 length is 13 residues. CDR3 bases: TGTGCCAGCAGTTTCTATCCTAACTATGGCTACACCTTC. As protein: CASSFYPNYGYTF.

Note on this clone: Given the absence of the conserved phenylalanine or tryptophan at the CDR3 end, a read error is likely. This chain connects TRBV4-1 to TRBJ1-6, with 8 bases that match TRBD1. The germline V gene has CDR1 MGHRA and CDR2 YSYEKL. The V gene end was trimmed by 1 base and the J gene end by 4 bases; junction bases not matched to a gene: 6. The CDR3 totals 17 residues. The CDR3: CASSQVTGGSYNSPLHL. In nucleotides, the CDR3 is TGCGCCAGCAGCCAAGTCACAGGGGGAAGTTATAATTCACCCCTCCACCTT.

This chain uses TRBV5-3 with TRBJ2-7; no clear D. TRBV5-3 is given ORF status, its function remaining uncertain. CDR3 length: 14 amino acids. Trimming stripped 9 bases from V and 0 bases from J, with 16 bases between. In nucleotides, the CDR3 is TGTGCCAACTCAAGCCGGTGGAGCTCCTACGAGCAGTACTTC. Its protein product is CANSSRWSSYEQYF.

CDR3 amino acids: CASSLGQGNNSPLHF. DNA of the CDR3: TGTGCCAGCAGTTTGGGACAGGGAAATAATTCACCCCTCCACTTT. The gene calls are TRBV27 and TRBJ1-6; TRBD1 agrees at 9 bases. CDR1 is MNHEY and CDR2 is SMNVEV in the germline V gene (reference sequence). V lost 3 bases and J lost 5; bases outside the gene matches: 2. The CDR3 runs 15 residues.

The rearrangement uses TRBV5-6 and TRBJ1-1; D not resolved. The CDR3 runs 12 residues. V lost 0 bases and J 7 bases, leaving 7 bases between the germline ends. Per the germline V gene, CDR1 is SGHDT and CDR2 is YYEEEE. CDR3 nucleotide sequence: TGTGCCAGCAGCTTGGGATGGCATGAAGCTTTCTTT. It specifies CASSLGWHEAFF.

V is TRBV19 and J is TRBJ1-5, with D hard to call. Germline lookup yields CDR1 LNHDA and CDR2 SQIVND (reference sequence). The CDR3 loop spans 15 amino acids. Trimming removed 3 bases from V and 0 bases from J, with 9 bases in between. The CDR3 sequence is CASSMTPNSNQPQHF. The CDR3 bases are TGTGCCAGTAGTATGACACCTAATAGCAATCAGCCCCAGCATTTT.

This rearrangement joins TRBV7-9 to TRBJ2-1; possible D gene TRBD1, 6 bases. The CDR3 spans 15 residues. Trimming removed 8 bases at V and 9 bases at J, with 23 bases between. The V gene's germline CDR1 is SEHNR and CDR2 FQNEAQ (reference sequence). The CDR3 nucleotides read TGTGCCAGCTCCCAGACAATCCAGGGGTTCGGTGAGCAGTTCTTC. It encodes CASSQTIQGFGEQFF.

The chain carries TRBV28 and TRBJ1-5, with D uncertain. This CDR3 has 14 residues. The V gene lost 6 bases and the J gene lost 3 bases, with 12 bases spanning the gap. Germline CDR1 MDHEN, CDR2 SYDVKM. CDR3 loop: CASSKHTNNQPQHF. In DNA form, the CDR3 reads TGTGCCAGCAGCAAACACACCAACAATCAGCCCCAGCATTTT.

The chain couples TRBV11-3 to TRBJ2-7; no definite D call. Looked up from germline, CDR1 is SGHNT and CDR2 is YENEEA. The length of the CDR3 is 13 residues. The V gene lost 3 bases and the J gene lost 6 bases, with 12 bases spanning the gap. Written as DNA, the CDR3 is TGTGCCAGCAGCTTTAACAGTGGCGTCGAGCAGTACTTC. It yields the protein CASSFNSGVEQYF.